The subject of this entry is one T cell receptor beta chain. Sequencing used immunoSEQ multiplex PCR; TCRdb keeps in-frame clones, though not all of them. Among roughly 13,000 clones, approximately 63% were seen once, and the ten largest hold over 2%. The sample is drawn from a study of neoadjuvant anti-PD-1 for oral cavity cancer. Looking at the study overall: Non-progressing patients received a fourth nivolumab dose near day 43, then surgery on days 50-56.

This CDR3 region has 15 residues. The V gene end was trimmed by 4 bases and the J gene end by 6 bases; junction bases not matched to a gene: 6. CDR1 is MNHNS and CDR2 is SASEGT in the germline V gene. Blood cells were analyzed directly, without culture or expansion. This sample comprised PBMCs, obtained before nivolumab (anti-PD-1) treatment. The receptor was isolated from a person aged 35-80 years with oral cavity squamous cell carcinoma. This chain joins TRBV6-1 and TRBJ2-2, with 9 bases matching TRBD1. CDR3 sequence reads: CASSGGTGSPGELFF. The CDR3 region has the DNA TGTGCCAGCAGTGGTGGGACAGGGAGTCCCGGGGAGCTGTTTTTT.